The rows below give T cell receptor beta chains drawn from one sample of a study of identical twins. TCRdb independently ran MiXCR on the 5' RACE reads; one entry per CDR3 protein. This table has some 440,000 distinct CDR3 sequences, roughly 24% appearing once. The data were also submitted as part of a second study, on T cells expressing NK-cell markers.

Sequenced: CD4+ T cells sorted from blood. The receptors derive from a woman younger than 35 in good health. Both conserved end residues are part of each CDR3. D genes are given only for firm matches. Only some rows state a clone size, as once, few, many or a class for expanded clones.

v_call	cdr3_length	clone_size	d_call	j_call	cdr3_aa	cdr3_nt
TRBV15	14	NA	NA	TRBJ2-3	CATSGTGFRDTQYF	TGTGCCACCAGCGGAACAGGGTTTCGAGATACGCAGTATTTT
TRBV12-3/TRBV12-4	14	NA	NA	TRBJ2-6	CASSQFTGANVLTF	TGTGCCAGCAGCCAATTTACTGGGGCCAACGTCCTGACTTTC
TRBV7-2	13	NA	NA	TRBJ2-3	CASSFHTTDTQYF	TGTGCCAGCAGCTTTCACACGACAGATACGCAGTATTTT
TRBV5-1	15	few	NA	TRBJ1-6	CASSLGLTYNSPLHF	TGCGCCAGCAGCTTAGGACTGACCTATAATTCACCCCTCCACTTT
TRBV9	16	NA	NA	TRBJ2-7	CASSPRSGAQRREQYF	TGTGCCAGCAGCCCCCGTTCAGGGGCTCAACGGAGGGAGCAGTACTTC
TRBV20-1	13	once	NA	TRBJ2-3	CSASWDRLDTQYF	TGCAGTGCTAGTTGGGACCGATTAGATACGCAGTATTTT
TRBV20-1	15	NA	TRBD2	TRBJ2-7	CSARDSRLAAYEQYF	TGCAGTGCTAGAGATTCGCGACTAGCGGCCTACGAGCAGTACTTC
TRBV12-3/TRBV12-4	12	NA	NA	TRBJ1-1	CASSAAGTEAFF	TGTGCCAGCAGCGCCGCGGGAACTGAAGCTTTCTTT
TRBV7-3	15	NA	NA	TRBJ2-5	CASSLTLSVQETQYF	TGTGCCAGCAGCTTAACGCTTTCGGTACAAGAGACCCAGTACTTC
TRBV6-5	16	NA	TRBD1	TRBJ1-4	CASSYFPGTGNEKLFF	TGTGCCAGCAGTTACTTCCCCGGGACAGGGAATGAAAAACTGTTTTTT
TRBV20-1	11	few	NA	TRBJ2-3	CSAGTRDTQYF	TGCAGTGCTGGGACACGAGATACGCAGTATTTT
TRBV7-9	15	many	NA	TRBJ2-3	CASSLRTSSTDTQYF	TGTGCCAGCAGCTTACGAACTTCTAGCACAGATACGCAGTATTTT
TRBV12-3/TRBV12-4	14	few	NA	TRBJ1-5	CASSPGQRNQPQHF	TGTGCCAGCAGTCCTGGACAGCGCAATCAGCCCCAGCATTTT
TRBV20-1	15	medium-sized	NA	TRBJ2-3	CSAGVKRASTDTQYF	TGCAGTGCTGGAGTGAAAAGGGCTTCCACAGATACGCAGTATTTT
TRBV29-1	12	NA	NA	TRBJ2-3	CSVDRAPDTQYF	TGCAGCGTTGATCGGGCACCTGATACGCAGTATTTT
TRBV5-1	13	few	NA	TRBJ1-2	CASSLGLLYGYTF	TGCGCCAGCAGCTTGGGTCTCCTTTATGGCTACACCTTC
TRBV20-1	14	NA	TRBD1	TRBJ1-5	CSALTGASNQPQHF	TGCAGTGCCCTCACAGGGGCCTCCAATCAGCCCCAGCATTTT
TRBV9	14	NA	NA	TRBJ2-1	CASSERLALGEQFF	TGTGCCAGCAGCGAGAGGCTAGCTCTCGGTGAGCAGTTCTTC
TRBV29-1	13	few	NA	TRBJ1-6	CSVEETVNSPLHF	TGCAGCGTTGAAGAAACAGTGAATTCACCCCTCCACTTT
TRBV20-1	12	NA	TRBD1	TRBJ2-7	CSASPQGREQYF	TGCAGTGCTAGCCCACAGGGGCGGGAGCAGTACTTC
TRBV20-1	12	NA	NA	TRBJ2-7	CSVPDGVYEQYF	TGCAGTGTCCCGGACGGGGTCTATGAGCAGTACTTC
TRBV30	13	few	NA	TRBJ1-1	CAWSWGRNTEAFF	TGTGCCTGGAGTTGGGGCAGGAACACTGAAGCTTTCTTT
TRBV6-1	14	few	NA	TRBJ2-5	CASSPGTLGKTQYF	TGTGCCAGCAGTCCCGGGACCCTAGGGAAGACCCAGTACTTC
TRBV4-3	16	NA	NA	TRBJ2-7	CASSQRLTRDFGEQYF	TGCGCCAGCAGCCAACGTCTCACCAGGGACTTTGGCGAGCAGTACTTC
TRBV7-9	15	NA	NA	TRBJ1-4	CASSLVRSTNEKLFF	TGTGCCAGCAGCTTAGTTAGGTCAACTAATGAAAAACTGTTTTTT
TRBV5-1	15	NA	NA	TRBJ1-4	CASSPGDSASEKLFF	TGCGCCAGCAGCCCAGGTGACTCCGCAAGTGAAAAACTGTTTTTT
TRBV5-1	15	NA	TRBD2	TRBJ2-7	CASGRLAGPSYEQYF	TGCGCCAGCGGAAGATTAGCGGGGCCATCCTACGAGCAGTACTTC
TRBV6-2/TRBV6-3	13	few	NA	TRBJ1-2	CASSPQQNYGYTF	TGTGCCAGCAGTCCCCAGCAGAACTATGGCTACACCTTC